This entry concerns a single TCR beta chain. The time point here: patch test 1, 2 weeks after DPC sensitization. Treatment given: therapeutic diphenylcyclopropenone sensitization with weekly scalp DPC. TCRdb re-called the RACE reads with MiXCR, one entry per CDR3 protein. This table holds a few hundred thousand distinct CDR3 sequences, about 4.8% found once. This entry is derived from a study of human T cells and chemical hapten exposure. Turning to the study itself: Across its roughly 25 weeks, the study gave patients weekly diphenylcyclopropenone doses to the scalp. Small discrepancies in pooled library volume mainly accounted for the varying TCR yields per sample.

The V end lost 5 bases, the J end lost 3 bases, and 8 bases lay between the germline ends. The germline CDR1 and CDR2 sequences are GTSNPN and SVGIG (reference sequence). This CDR3 has 12 residues. The rearrangement uses TRBV30 and TRBJ2-1; D is possibly TRBD2 (5 bases). The clonotype originates from a woman aged 45 to 65 with alopecia areata. Some clones in this sample may be carry-over from other donors' samples. The material sequenced was whole blood, taken in connection with sensitization to the hapten diphenylcyclopropenone (DPC). In nucleotides, the CDR3 is TGTGCCTGGGGGAGAAGCTACAATGAGCAGTTCTTC. Amino acids: CAWGRSYNEQFF.